This T cell receptor beta chain is drawn from a study of shared clonotypes between healthy human individuals. Study context: Donor ages ranged 18 to 49 years: a couple of women, a few men. For every donor, three CD4 naive, three CD4 memory, two CD8 naive and one CD8 memory plates were used. Regarding the study as a whole: Large sequencing depth failed to make sorted-subset sequencing complete, rarefaction showed.

The CDR3 is 15 amino acids. The germline CDR1 and CDR2 sequences are SEHNR and FQNEAQ (reference sequence). The V gene lost 3 bases and the J gene lost 3 bases, with 15 bases spanning the gap. Adults of Caucasian background living in Nashville, Tennessee made up all donors. As concerns this clone: Its antigen is as yet unknown.

The data were produced by immunoSEQ multiplex PCR, yet TCRdb's version contains in-frame clones alone and is incomplete. The table shows fewer than 150,000 clones, with around 71% occurring only once. The genes are TRBV7-9 and TRBJ2-7; D might be TRBD1 (7 bases). The sample comprised memory CD8+ T cells sorted from blood. Regarding subset: CD45RO+ cells pooled with CCR7-negative TemRA cells. The clonotype originates from a woman in her 30s in good health. CDR3 bases: TGTGCCAGCAGCTTCAACAGGGGACTCTTCTACGAGCAGTACTTC. This codes for CASSFNRGLFYEQYF.